The clone carrying this TCR beta chain has a handful of counts. This CDR3 region has 14 residues. CDR1 and CDR2 from the germline V gene are MNHNY and SVGAGI (reference sequence). The germline V and J ends were trimmed by 7 bases and 0 bases, with 12 bases remaining between them. The data originate from a study of human T cells and chemical hapten exposure. As handled by the study authors: Samples had a median of 95,638 TCRs, ranging roughly 20,000 to 750,000. Using its own MiXCR run on the RACE reads, TCRdb lists one record per CDR3 protein. TCRdb, not the original authors, processed these V and J calls. The sample includes roughly 96,000 distinct CDR3 sequences, over 7.5% seen only once; the top ten take more than 2%. The time point denotes: patch test 2, 6 weeks after DPC sensitization. As for treatment: therapeutic diphenylcyclopropenone sensitization with weekly scalp DPC.

This receptor was identified in a woman in her 40s with alopecia areata. Some clones in this sample may be carry-over from other donors' samples. The sample in question was whole blood, obtained in connection with sensitization to the hapten diphenylcyclopropenone (DPC). The chain carries TRBV6-6 and TRBJ2-5; D may match TRBD1 or TRBD2 (5 bases each). The CDR3 coding sequence is TGTGCCAGCACCAACCCGGGACACCAAGAGACCCAGTACTTC. Translated, it gives CASTNPGHQETQYF.